The 27 T cell receptor beta chains given below trace back to one sample, sequenced in a study of T cell clones after liver transplantation. The table came from immunoSEQ multiplex PCR; TCRdb's copy has only in-frame clones and leaves some out. Altogether 20,000 to 25,000 clones are present, around 93% being singletons, with the ten largest covering approximately 25%. Sample: CD8+ T cells from blood, taken roughly 25 months after liver transplant. The receptors originated from a human patient who received a liver transplant. Some T cells could come from the graft donor.

This rearrangement joins TRBV29-1 to TRBJ2-7; the D is unclear. CDR3 size: 15 residues. V shed 3 bases and J shed 3 bases, with 18 bases lying between them. Germline CDR1 is SQVTM and CDR2 is ANQGSEA. CDR3 sequence reads: CSVEFSGLVGYEQYF. CDR3 DNA sequence: TGCAGCGTTGAGTTTAGTGGGCTAGTAGGCTACGAGCAGTACTTC.

The chain uses TRBV6-1 and TRBJ2-7, with 11 bases fitting TRBD2. CDR1 MNHNS and CDR2 SASEGT come from the germline V gene. The junction had 2 bases not matched to a gene; V was cut back by 0 bases and J by 4 bases. The CDR3 totals 15 residues. The CDR3 coding sequence is TGTGCCAGCAGTGAAGCACTAGCGGGAGCTTACGAGCAGTACTTC. Its protein product is CASSEALAGAYEQYF.

The chain combines TRBV7-2 with TRBJ2-3; 9 bases fit TRBD1. The CDR3 is 16 amino acids. Trimming removed 4 bases from V and 2 bases from J; junction bases left unmatched: 7. In germline, CDR1 is SGHTA, CDR2 FQGNSA. The CDR3 coding sequence is TGTGCCAGCAGCTGGACAGGGGCCTATCTCACAGATACGCAGTATTTT. This codes for CASSWTGAYLTDTQYF.

The rearrangement uses TRBV4-1 and TRBJ2-2; 10 bases are a match to TRBD2. The CDR3 runs 14 residues. CDR1 and CDR2 from the germline V gene are MGHRA and YSYEKL. Unmatched junction bases numbered 3, after V lost 9 bases and J lost 2 bases. The CDR3 coding sequence is TGCGCCAGTGCTAGCGGGGGAAACACCGGGGAGCTGTTTTTT. It codes for CASASGGNTGELFF.

V and J are TRBV16 and TRBJ1-1; 7 bases fit TRBD1. From germline, CDR1 is KGHSY and CDR2 FQNENV. CDR3 length: 15 residues. The ends lost 4 bases at V and 0 bases at J; junction bases unmatched: 5. CDR3 residues: CASSRPGQMNTEAFF. CDR3 coding DNA: TGTGCCAGCAGCCGCCCGGGACAGATGAACACTGAAGCTTTCTTT. Together with reference TRBV16 and TRBJ1-1, the CDR3 gives the full variable domain: GEEVAQTPKHLVRGEGQKAKLYCAPIKGHSYVFWYQQVLKNEFKFLISFQNENVFDETGMPKERFSAKCLPNSPCSLEIQATKLEDSAVYFCASSRPGQMNTEAFFGQGTRLTVV.

The chain's CDR3 is CASSDLAGVGAQTGNEQFF. The CDR3 DNA reads as TGTGCCAGCAGTGACCTAGCGGGAGTTGGTGCACAAACGGGGAATGAGCAGTTCTTC. This chain uses TRBV2 with TRBJ2-1; 10 bases fit TRBD2. There are 19 residues in the CDR3. CDR1 and CDR2 from the germline V gene are SNHLY and FYNNEI. Trimming at V came to 3 bases and at J to 7 bases, leaving 18 bases not matched to a gene.

The chain has TRBV2 and TRBJ2-4, with 7 bases aligning to TRBD1. V was clipped by 8 bases and J by 2 bases; unmatched bases: 3. CDR3 size: 13 residues. Germline V gene lookup returns CDR1 SNHLY and CDR2 FYNNEI. The CDR3 spells CASLGGTKNIQYF. The CDR3 nucleotides are TGTGCCAGCCTAGGGGGCACCAAAAACATTCAGTACTTC.

V and J are TRBV10-3 and TRBJ1-5; TRBD1 is a possible D gene (6 bases). CDR1 is ENHRY, CDR2 SYGVKD, per germline. Trimming removed 6 bases at V and 0 bases at J, with 15 bases between. CDR3 size: 16 residues. The CDR3 DNA is TGTGCCATCAGGGCAGGGGTCGAAAATAGCAATCAGCCCCAGCATTTT. It encodes CAIRAGVENSNQPQHF.

The chain joins TRBV15 to TRBJ1-1; TRBD1 is a possible D gene (5 bases). The V end lost 5 bases, the J end lost 6 bases, and 16 bases lay between the germline ends. CDR3 size: 14 residues. CDR1 is LNHNV, CDR2 YYDKDF, per germline (reference sequence). CDR3 DNA sequence: TGTGCCACCAGCGACAGCAGGGCCCGTGCTGAAGCTTTCTTT. Protein sequence: CATSDSRARAEAFF.

This clone was counted a single time. CDR3 in amino acids: CAIRRMQEPHTDTQYF. CDR3 coding DNA: TGTGCCATCAGAAGGATGCAAGAACCCCACACAGATACGCAGTATTTT. J is TRBJ2-3 and V is TRBV10-3; D not certain. The length of the CDR3 is 16 residues. V was shortened by 6 bases and J by 2 bases, with 18 bases between the two germline ends. The germline CDR1 and CDR2 sequences are ENHRY and SYGVKD.

The CDR3 sequence is CASRGPFRRAGEKLFF. The CDR3 region has the DNA TGTGCCAGCAGGGGTCCCTTCCGACGGGCGGGTGAAAAACTGTTTTTT. The chain joins TRBV2 to TRBJ1-4; D is uncertain. The CDR3 loop spans 16 amino acids. The germline V gene encodes CDR1 SNHLY and CDR2 FYNNEI. V lost 6 bases and J 7 bases, leaving 21 bases between the germline ends. Variable domain in full (rest from reference TRBV2 and TRBJ1-4): EPEVTQTPSHQVTQMGQEVILRCVPISNHLYFYWYRQILGQKVEFLVSFYNNEISEKSEIFDDQFSVERPDGSNFTLKIRSTKLEDSAMYFCASRGPFRRAGEKLFFGSGTQLSVL.

The chain employs TRBV9 and TRBJ2-3; D gene ambiguous. V lost 3 bases and J 2 bases, leaving 10 bases between the germline ends. The V gene's germline CDR1 is SGDLS and CDR2 YYNGEE. The length of the CDR3 is 14 residues. The CDR3 protein is CASSAPSVTDTQYF. As DNA, the CDR3 is TGTGCCAGCAGCGCCCCCAGCGTCACAGATACGCAGTATTTT.

This rearrangement joins TRBV5-5 to TRBJ2-7; TRBD2 matches at 7 bases. The V gene's germline CDR1 is SGHKS and CDR2 YYEKEE (reference sequence). V shed 2 bases and J 0 bases; nucleotides not matched to a gene: 5. This CDR3 region has 15 residues. The CDR3 coding sequence is TGTGCCAGCAGCTTATGGGGAGGGCCCTCCTACGAGCAGTACTTC. Protein product: CASSLWGGPSYEQYF. The variable domain in full, with the rest retrieved from reference TRBV5-5 and TRBJ2-7, is DAGVTQSPTHLIKTRGQQVTLRCSPISGHKSVSWYQQVLGQGPQFIFQYYEKEERGRGNFPDRFSARQFPNYSSELNVNALLLGDSALYLCASSLWGGPSYEQYFGPGTRLTVT.

The CDR3 DNA follows: TGTGCCAGCAGTCCGGGACTAGCGGGCTACGAGCAGTACTTC. Its translation: CASSPGLAGYEQYF. This chain joins TRBV28 and TRBJ2-7; 12 positions agree with TRBD2. Germline V gives CDR1 MDHEN, CDR2 SYDVKM. The CDR3 length is 14 residues. After removal of 5 bases from V and 3 bases from J, the junction contained 2 bases not matched to a gene.

The chain links TRBV10-3 to TRBJ2-1, with 8 positions matching TRBD2. V was pared by 3 bases and J by 8 bases, with 12 bases of the junction left unmatched. Germline V gene data show CDR1 as ENHRY and CDR2 as SYGVKD. This CDR3 region has 16 residues. CDR3 in amino acids: CAISDPGTRLGDEQFF. CDR3 DNA sequence: TGTGCCATCAGTGACCCCGGGACTAGACTTGGCGATGAGCAGTTCTTC.

V and J are TRBV11-2 and TRBJ2-7; D remains unclear. Trimming stripped 5 bases from V and 2 bases from J, with 4 bases between. CDR1 is SGHAT, CDR2 FQNNGV, per germline. This CDR3 is built from 11 residues. CDR3 coding DNA: TGTGCCAGCAGCCTACCCTACGAGCAGTACTTC. Its translation: CASSLPYEQYF.

Regarding this clone: Additional DNA sequences in this sample encode the identical CDR3. The V gene is TRBV6-1, the J gene TRBJ2-7; D is possibly TRBD1 or TRBD2 (5 bases each). Germline lookup yields CDR1 MNHNS and CDR2 SASEGT. This CDR3 is built from 12 residues. The germline V and J ends were trimmed by 6 bases and 6 bases, with 12 bases remaining between them. The CDR3 reads CASRDGAGEQYF. The CDR3 DNA reads TGTGCCAGCAGAGACGGGGCCGGCGAGCAGTACTTC.

The chain links TRBV5-4 to TRBJ2-7; possibly TRBD2 for D (5 bases). Trimming took 4 bases from V and 2 from J, leaving 13 bases between them. The CDR3 loop spans 14 amino acids. Looked up from germline, CDR1 is SGHNT and CDR2 is YYREEE (reference sequence). CDR3 amino acids: CASSAHGEPYEQYF. The CDR3 bases are TGTGCCAGCAGCGCCCACGGGGAACCCTACGAGCAGTACTTC.

The V gene is TRBV19, the J gene TRBJ2-7; TRBD2 might be the D (6 bases). The V end lost 1 base, the J end lost 1 base, and 14 bases lay between the germline ends. Germline CDR1 reads LNHDA; CDR2 reads SQIVND (reference sequence). This CDR3 has 16 residues. Written as DNA, the CDR3 is TGTGCCAGTAGTATAGTAGGAGGGGAGGTTTCCTACGAGCAGTACTTC. As protein: CASSIVGGEVSYEQYF.

The chain joins TRBV25-1 to TRBJ2-2; the D is unclear. CDR1 is MGHDK and CDR2 is SYGVNS in the germline V gene. Trimming stripped 7 bases from V and 3 bases from J, with 15 bases between. The CDR3 extends over 15 amino acids. In nucleotides, the CDR3 is TGTGCCAGCACCATGGGGAACACATACACCGGGGAGCTGTTTTTT. Its translation is CASTMGNTYTGELFF.

The V and J genes are TRBV29-1 and TRBJ2-7, with a weak D call TRBD1 (5 bases). CDR3 length equals 13 residues. Germline assignment: CDR1 SQVTM and CDR2 ANQGSEA. Trimming removed 6 bases from V and 2 bases from J, with 14 bases in between. CDR3 nucleotide sequence: TGCAGCGTGCAAGGACAAGTAACCTACGAGCAGTACTTC. This translates into CSVQGQVTYEQYF.

The rearrangement joins TRBV19 to TRBJ2-1; D gene unclear. Trimming shortened V by 5 bases and J by 0 bases, and 8 bases separated the two germline ends. The CDR3 covers 14 residues. CDR1 and CDR2 (germline): LNHDA, SQIVND (reference sequence). The DNA for the CDR3 is TGTGCCAGTAGTGTTGCGGACTCCTACAATGAGCAGTTCTTC. It encodes CASSVADSYNEQFF.

The genes are TRBV5-6 and TRBJ2-7, with D perhaps given as TRBD1 or TRBD2 (5 bases each). The CDR3 runs 11 residues. Germline-derived CDR1 and CDR2 are SGHDT and YYEEEE. Trimming cost V 4 bases and J 6 bases, with 8 bases left between them. CDR3 region: CASSLGAEQYF. Written as DNA, the CDR3 is TGTGCCAGCAGCCTCGGGGCCGAGCAGTACTTC.

This chain joins TRBV6-4 and TRBJ2-1, with 9 bases aligning to TRBD2. Germline CDR1 reads MRHNA; CDR2 reads SNTAGT. This CDR3 has 15 residues. The V segment lost 4 bases and the J segment 6 bases; nucleotides outside the gene matches: 7. The DNA of the CDR3 is TGTGCCAGCAGTGCCCTAGCGGGACGAGGCAATGAGCAGTTCTTC. Encoded protein: CASSALAGRGNEQFF.

The rearrangement uses TRBV6-5 and TRBJ1-2, with a possible D match to TRBD1 (6 bases). This CDR3 has 15 amino acids. Germline V gene lookup returns CDR1 MNHEY and CDR2 SVGAGI. The V gene lost 0 bases and the J gene lost 8 bases, with 16 bases spanning the gap. The DNA of the CDR3 is TGTGCCAGCAGTTACTCTTCCCCCGAGGGGGGCGGCTACACCTTC. Encoded protein: CASSYSSPEGGGYTF.

The count of this clone is one. The CDR3 here is CASSWDRGGYEQYF. CDR3 coding DNA: TGTGCCAGCAGCTGGGACAGGGGTGGCTACGAGCAGTACTTC. The chain recombines TRBV2 with TRBJ2-7; 10 nucleotides agree with TRBD1. Germline V lookup: CDR1 SNHLY, CDR2 FYNNEI. This CDR3 has 14 amino acids. The V and J ends lost 6 bases and 3 bases, in that order; junction bases with no gene match: 5.

The V gene is TRBV11-3, the J gene TRBJ2-7; D tentatively reads TRBD1 or TRBD2 (5 bases each). The germline V and J ends were trimmed by 4 bases and 7 bases, with 14 bases remaining between them. From germline, CDR1 is SGHNT and CDR2 YENEEA. This CDR3 contains 13 residues. This chain's CDR3 is CASSSPERGEQYF. DNA for the CDR3: TGTGCCAGCAGCTCACCTGAGAGGGGAGAGCAGTACTTC.